This T cell receptor (beta chain) was captured by sequencing in a study of T-cell memory formation after mild COVID-19 (dated by TCRdb to the early 2020s). About the study as a whole: TCR sequence clusters from the two donors were found to be largely donor specific. T-cell clones expanding and contracting after mild COVID-19 in a couple of donors were tracked by longitudinal TCRalpha and TCRbeta repertoire sequencing. The cohort was made up of two young adult volunteers, one female and one male, who were previously healthy. Overall results and qualifications from the work: Contracting CD4+ clones turned up mainly in the CM and EM memory subsets, whereas EMRA was where CD8+ clones were enriched. The study included only a couple of mild cases, and larger cohorts that include severe cases with pre-infection samples were judged to be necessary. The second-wave clones that peaked on day 37 were not confirmed to be SARS-CoV-2 specific. Some responding clones were detected in pre-infection memory, which suggested that pre-existing cross-reactive memory T cells had joined the SARS-CoV-2 response. From day 15 to 85, contracting clones showed balanced CD4/CD8 phenotypes, whereas a second wave of clones that expanded from day 15 to 37 leaned towards CD4+.

Ficoll-Paque density gradient centrifugation was the method used to isolate PBMCs. V and J lose 4 bases and 2 bases, and a span of 9 bases separates them. The germline V gene provides CDR1 SQVTM and CDR2 ANQGSEA. The CDR3 runs 13 residues from the cysteine to the phenylalanine. Kept here is only the CDR3 DNA, which spans 39 bases and is read in frame from base 1. Reads for this sample came from an Illumina NovaSeq 6000. TCRalpha and TCRbeta cDNA libraries were constructed by 5'RACE with constant-segment primers, with sample barcodes and unique molecular identifiers being introduced. Trizol reagent was used to extract RNA from every sample. The libraries were amplified in two PCR steps, and the second step added a second sample barcode and Illumina TruSeq adapters. The libraries were sequenced on an Illumina NovaSeq using 2 x 150 bp paired-end reads. Processing in the source paper ran as follows. The reads were demultiplexed and collapsed into UMI-guided consensus sequences using migec v1.2.7. Using mixcr v2.1.11, the UMI consensuses were aligned to TRA and TRB V and J templates and assembled into clonotypes. A clonotype was counted as expanded or contracted only if both edgeR and NoisET called the change significant, with noise models trained on biological replicates. For edgeR calls, the cutoffs were a false discovery rate-adjusted p below 0.01 and a log2 fold-change threshold of 1. As an exploratory analysis of dynamics, max-normalized trajectories of the 1000 most abundant clonotypes were examined by PCA with hierarchical clustering. Separately sequenced CD4+ and CD8+ repertoires were used to assign a CD4 or CD8 phenotype to each responding clone. TCRdb passed the public sequencing reads through fastp at Q25 and MiXCR, retaining productive beta sequences. Rows are combined by CDR3 protein, so each entry shows the most common genes and DNA. TCRdb, not the authors, supplied the V and J calls. This sample holds hundreds of thousands of distinct CDR3 sequences; roughly 23% were observed only once. The ten largest clones add up to approximately 12% of the sample.

On this clonotype: It lacks a known antigen. No base quality values were provided; no much bigger clone lies one nucleotide off.

The rearrangement joined TRBV29-1 to TRBJ1-5, with no D gene named confidently. The sequence was collected from an adult woman who had mild COVID-19 (a few samples of this study predate the infection). The sample titles of this study are shuffled in the database, so cell type and time point are left out; the donor was told from shared clones. Sequenced material: PBMCs or a T cell subset sorted from them (not recorded which). DNA sequence: TGCAGCGTTGCAACAGAACGCAATCAGCCCCAGCATTTT. This yields the protein CSVATERNQPQHF. The CDR3 plus the reference TRBV29-1 and TRBJ1-5 genes for the other parts give the full variable domain: SAVISQKPSRDICQRGTSLTIQCQVDSQVTMMFWYRQQPGQSLTLIATANQGSEATYESGFVIDKFPISRPNLTFSTLTVSNMSPEDSSIYLCSVATERNQPQHFGDGTRLSIL.